This TCR beta chain was obtained from a study of control samples from healthy donors and cancer patients. In this sample, this clone turned up once. Generated by immunoSEQ multiplex PCR, the TCRdb table keeps only in-frame clones and is missing some. The sample has around 180,000 clones; about 90% are singletons. The germline V gene has CDR1 SGHVS and CDR2 FNYEAQ. The V end was cut by 5 bases, the J end by 0 bases, with 9 bases between. The CDR3 is 14 residues long. The gene calls are TRBV7-6 and TRBJ2-3; D is unresolved. The receptor's source is a woman aged 40 to 50 in good health. Material for sequencing was blood. The CDR3 here is CASSPRPSTDTQYF. The CDR3 coding sequence is TGTGCCAGCAGCCCAAGACCCAGCACAGATACGCAGTATTTT.